Listed below are T cell receptor beta chains from one sample, sequenced in a study of neurological immune-mediated disorders. TCRdb reprocessed the 5' RACE reads via MiXCR and lists one record per CDR3 protein. The repertoire holds about 74,000 distinct CDR3 sequences, with around 5.5% as singletons. The sample was PBMCs. The receptors stem from a young man with multiple sclerosis. CDR3s include the opening cysteine and the closing phenylalanine or tryptophan. D genes are given only for firm matches. Only part of the rows carry a size: once, few, many, or a class if the clone is expanded.

size: many; D: -; V: TRBV20-1; J: TRBJ2-3; CDR3: CSARERRQGGAHTDTQYF; DNA: TGCAGTGCTAGAGAGAGGAGGCAGGGGGGGGCGCACACAGATACGCAGTATTTT
size: -; D: -; V: TRBV5-1; J: TRBJ2-1; CDR3: CASSLLSPINNEQFF; DNA: TGCGCCAGCAGCTTGTTATCCCCCATCAACAATGAGCAGTTCTTC
size: many; D: -; V: TRBV10-3; J: TRBJ1-5; CDR3: CAISDQGSNQPQHF; DNA: TGTGCCATCAGTGATCAGGGATCAAATCAGCCCCAGCATTTT
size: many; D: TRBD2; V: TRBV20-1; J: TRBJ2-3; CDR3: CSAWTSGSSDTQYF; DNA: TGCAGTGCTTGGACTAGCGGGAGTTCAGATACGCAGTATTTT
size: many; D: -; V: TRBV20-1; J: TRBJ2-7; CDR3: CSARGTGVRNEQYF; DNA: TGCAGTGCTAGAGGCACCGGCGTTCGGAACGAGCAGTACTTC
size: many; D: TRBD2; V: TRBV7-2; J: TRBJ2-3; CDR3: CASSFVSSGATDTQYF; DNA: TGTGCCAGCAGCTTCGTATCTAGCGGAGCTACAGATACGCAGTATTTT
size: many; D: TRBD2; V: TRBV29-1; J: TRBJ2-7; CDR3: CSVEGGTSGDIYEQYF; DNA: TGCAGCGTTGAAGGGGGGACTAGCGGGGATATCTACGAGCAGTACTTC
size: many; D: TRBD2; V: TRBV6-2/TRBV6-3; J: TRBJ2-3; CDR3: CASLAGATDTQYF; DNA: TGTGCCAGCCTCGCGGGAGCCACAGATACGCAGTATTTT
size: many; D: -; V: TRBV7-2; J: TRBJ1-4; CDR3: CASSPRPDGLNEKLFF; DNA: TGTGCCAGCAGCCCCAGACCGGACGGACTTAATGAAAAACTGTTTTTT
size: many; D: TRBD2; V: TRBV20-1; J: TRBJ2-7; CDR3: CSARDIERGASYEQYF; DNA: TGCAGTGCTAGAGATATTGAGCGGGGGGCCAGCTACGAGCAGTACTTC
size: many; D: -; V: TRBV7-2; J: TRBJ2-1; CDR3: CASSLGYGVSYNEQFF; DNA: TGTGCCAGCAGCTTAGGGTATGGGGTCTCCTACAATGAGCAGTTCTTC
size: -; D: -; V: TRBV28; J: TRBJ1-1; CDR3: CASTLMMEGTGAEAFF; DNA: TGTGCCAGCACCCTTATGATGGAGGGAACGGGGGCTGAAGCTTTCTTT
size: many; D: TRBD1; V: TRBV5-1; J: TRBJ2-7; CDR3: CASGTGSEQYF; DNA: TGCGCCAGCGGGACAGGGTCCGAGCAGTACTTC
size: many; D: -; V: TRBV11-2; J: TRBJ2-1; CDR3: CASSLVWEQFF; DNA: TGTGCCAGCAGCTTAGTGTGGGAGCAGTTCTTC
size: many; D: TRBD2; V: TRBV12-3/TRBV12-4; J: TRBJ2-2; CDR3: CASIMGGAGELFF; DNA: TGTGCCAGCATCATGGGGGGGGCCGGGGAGCTGTTTTTT
size: many; D: -; V: TRBV5-1; J: TRBJ2-3; CDR3: CASRPGPADTQYF; DNA: TGCGCCAGCAGGCCTGGACCGGCAGATACGCAGTATTTT
size: -; D: TRBD1; V: TRBV20-1; J: TRBJ2-7; CDR3: CSARGQGTSYEQYF; DNA: TGCAGTGCTAGAGGACAGGGGACATCCTACGAGCAGTACTTC
size: many; D: TRBD1; V: TRBV29-1; J: TRBJ1-2; CDR3: CSVEFMGQGVYGYTF; DNA: TGCAGCGTTGAATTTATGGGGCAGGGGGTTTATGGCTACACCTTC